The 28 T cell receptor beta chains listed next were all sequenced from one sample in a study of response to subunit inactivated influenza vaccine. TCRdb called the RT-PCR reads again in MiXCR, with one record for every CDR3 protein. Altogether approximately 570,000 distinct CDR3 sequences are present, about 8% being singletons, with the ten largest covering approximately 13%. The starting material was PBMCs from blood, obtained 23 to 25 months after vaccination. All receptors come from a man aged 50 to 75 who received an inactivated influenza vaccine.

This clonotype was recorded a few times. The chain recombines TRBV5-1 with TRBJ2-3; TRBD2 is a possible D gene (7 bases). Trimming removed 2 bases at V and 4 bases at J, with 14 bases between. Germline CDR1 reads SGHRS; CDR2 reads YFSETQ. The CDR3 spans 15 residues. The CDR3 DNA sequence: TGCGCCAGCAGCTTTGGGGGGGGCCAATCAGATACGCAGTATTTT. Its protein product is CASSFGGGQSDTQYF.

This clonotype was counted many times. The chain uses TRBV6-5 and TRBJ2-1; 12 bases match TRBD2. Trimming cost V 2 bases and J 4 bases; bases outside gene matches: 0. Germline CDR1 MNHEY, CDR2 SVGAGI. This CDR3 is 15 amino acids long. The CDR3 DNA reads TGTGCCAGCAGTTACGGGACTAGCGGGTACAATGAGCAGTTCTTC. Protein: CASSYGTSGYNEQFF.

This clonotype was counted a few times. The chain recombines TRBV7-2 with TRBJ2-1; possible D gene TRBD2, 6 bases. This CDR3 is 13 amino acids long. CDR1 SGHTA and CDR2 FQGNSA come from the germline V gene. V lost 2 bases and J lost 9, with 11 bases in between. The CDR3 sequence is CASSLRTTGEQFF. In DNA, the CDR3 is TGTGCCAGCAGCTTACGGACTACCGGTGAGCAGTTCTTC.

This chain links TRBV21-1 with TRBJ2-1; TRBD1 is the table's D call and was not checked against the DNA. TRBV21-1 is a pseudogene locus. This CDR3 is 18 amino acids long. The CDR3 protein is CASTPPNRCRSSYNEQFF. As DNA, the CDR3 is TGTGCCAGCACGCCCCCAAACCGATGCCGGAGCTCCTACAATGAGCAGTTCTTC.

V is TRBV12-3 or TRBV12-4 and J is TRBJ2-3; 12 bases are a match to TRBD2. Trimming removed 8 bases from V and 4 bases from J; junction bases left unmatched: 4. This CDR3 has 14 amino acids. CDR3 in amino acids: CASVLAGGPDTQYF. In DNA form, the CDR3 reads TGTGCCAGCGTACTAGCGGGAGGACCAGATACGCAGTATTTT.

This clonotype was detected many times. The chain combines TRBV7-9 with TRBJ1-1, with D uncertain. There are 12 residues in the CDR3. Looked up from germline, CDR1 is SEHNR and CDR2 is FQNEAQ (reference sequence). Trimming took 1 base from V and 8 from J, leaving 8 bases between them. CDR3 residues: CASSLGNWEAFF. In DNA, the CDR3 is TGTGCCAGCAGCTTAGGGAACTGGGAAGCTTTCTTT.

In its sample, this clonotype was seen once. This may arise from a read error, as a much more abundant clone is one base away. The rearrangement links TRBV5-1 to TRBJ2-3, with 8 bases lining up with TRBD1. The CDR3 has 16 residues. CDR1 and CDR2 (germline): SGHRS, YFSETQ. The CDR3 DNA follows: TGCGCCGGCAGCTCGGGACAGGCAATGAGAACAGATACGCAGTATTTT. Its translation is CAGSSGQAMRTDTQYF.

The sample holds many counts of this clonotype. This chain connects TRBV7-8 to TRBJ1-5, with D maybe TRBD1 (6 bases). CDR1 is SGHVS, CDR2 FQNEAQ, per germline. V was cut by 5 bases and J by 1 base, with 18 bases left in between. The CDR3 has 17 amino acids. CDR3 sequence reads: CASSPSGGGRSNQPQHF. The CDR3 nucleotides are TGTGCCAGCAGCCCCTCTGGGGGCGGGAGGAGCAATCAGCCCCAGCATTTT.

The chain links TRBV6-2 or TRBV6-3 to TRBJ2-5; unclear D gene. The CDR3 is 13 amino acids. V lost 2 bases and J 7 bases, leaving 11 bases between the germline ends. Germline V gene lookup returns CDR1 MNHEY and CDR2 SVGEGT. The DNA of the CDR3 is TGTGCCAGCAGTTACACCGATTCCGGGACCCAGTACTTC. Amino acids: CASSYTDSGTQYF.

This clonotype was seen more than once but under ten times. The V gene is TRBV4-1, the J gene TRBJ2-1, with 8 bases matching TRBD2. V was pared by 0 bases and J by 2 bases, with 3 bases of the junction left unmatched. This CDR3 region has 16 residues. In germline, CDR1 is MGHRA, CDR2 YSYEKL. The CDR3 bases are TGCGCCAGCAGCCAAGACCCGACTAGCGCCTACAATGAGCAGTTCTTC. Protein: CASSQDPTSAYNEQFF.

The table lists this clonotype with a count of one. A much bigger clone sits one base away, suggesting this may be a read error. The gene calls are TRBV20-1 and TRBJ1-1; 8 bases map to TRBD1. With V trimmed by 8 bases and J by 3 bases, 11 bases remained unmatched. There are 14 residues in the CDR3. In germline, CDR1 is DFQATT, CDR2 SNEGSKA (reference sequence). The CDR3 DNA is TGCAGTACAGGACAGGGAGGTCTGGACACTGAAGCTTTCTTT. It yields the protein CSTGQGGLDTEAFF.

J is TRBJ1-5 and V is TRBV6-2 or TRBV6-3, with TRBD1 identical over 7 bases. Unmatched junction bases numbered 10, after V lost 5 bases and J lost 0 bases. Germline V gene sequence: CDR1 MNHEY, CDR2 SVGEGT. CDR3 size: 17 residues. CDR3 coding DNA: TGTGCCAGCAGTCTAAGCCGGGACAGCTATAGCAATCAGCCCCAGCATTTT. Encoded protein: CASSLSRDSYSNQPQHF.

The gene calls are TRBV14 and TRBJ2-7; 7 bases agree with TRBD2. V lost 4 bases to trimming and J lost 0 bases; unmatched junction nucleotides: 9. This CDR3 has 16 residues. CDR1 and CDR2 from the germline V gene are SGHDN and FVKESK. The CDR3 sequence: CASSPTSEWGSYEQYF. In nucleotides, the CDR3 is TGTGCCAGCAGCCCTACTAGCGAGTGGGGCTCCTACGAGCAGTACTTC.

Written as DNA, the CDR3 is TGCGCCAGCAGCACCCTTCTATACAATGAGCAGTTCTTC. This translates into CASSTLLYNEQFF. The J gene is TRBJ2-1, the V gene TRBV4-3; unclear D gene. Germline values: CDR1 LGHNA, CDR2 YSLEER. Trimming removed 5 bases from V and 4 bases from J, with 9 bases in between. This CDR3 contains 13 residues.

This clonotype was seen repeatedly, ten times or more. The gene calls are TRBV5-5 and TRBJ2-5, with 9 bases that match TRBD1. Unmatched junction bases numbered 10, after V lost 5 bases and J lost 5 bases. The CDR3 is 15 residues long. The germline V gene encodes CDR1 SGHKS and CDR2 YYEKEE (reference sequence). The CDR3 reads CASRQTGGGGETQYF. The CDR3 DNA reads as TGTGCCAGCAGGCAAACAGGGGGCGGAGGGGAGACCCAGTACTTC.

In its sample, this clonotype was seen a few times. This chain links TRBV28 with TRBJ2-7; D ambiguous. The CDR3 contains 18 residues. Trimming pared 3 bases from V and 2 bases from J, leaving 23 bases between. Germline V gene sequence: CDR1 MDHEN, CDR2 SYDVKM. The CDR3 loop reads CASSFFFRWSGGTYEQYF. The CDR3 DNA sequence: TGTGCCAGCAGTTTCTTCTTTCGTTGGTCCGGTGGGACCTACGAGCAGTACTTC. The full variable domain, with the rest looked up from reference TRBV28 and TRBJ2-7, is DVKVTQSSRYLVKRTGEKVFLECVQDMDHENMFWYRQDPGLGLRLIYFSYDVKMKEKGDIPEGYSVSREKKERFSLILESASTNQTSMYLCASSFFFRWSGGTYEQYFGPGTRLTVT.

This clonotype was detected many times. The V gene is TRBV6-2 or TRBV6-3, the J gene TRBJ2-3; TRBD2 aligns across 8 bases. Germline-derived CDR1 and CDR2 are MNHEY and SVGEGT. CDR3 length equals 16 residues. V was pared by 5 bases and J by 1 base, with 8 bases of the junction left unmatched. CDR3 amino acids: CASSPLAVLGTDTQYF. For the CDR3, the DNA is TGTGCCAGCAGTCCACTAGCGGTCCTGGGCACAGATACGCAGTATTTT.

The chain links TRBV28 to TRBJ2-1, with 8 positions matching TRBD2. The CDR3 covers 17 residues. V shed 5 bases, J shed 7 bases, and the junction held 16 bases outside the gene matches. Germline-derived CDR1 and CDR2 are MDHEN and SYDVKM. CDR3 sequence (DNA): TGTGCCAGCAGTAGTACGGGGGGGCCACGGGGGACGAATGAGCAGTTCTTC. This sequence encodes CASSSTGGPRGTNEQFF.

The chain employs TRBV5-1 and TRBJ2-3; D not resolved. The length of the CDR3 is 12 residues. The V gene's germline CDR1 is SGHRS and CDR2 YFSETQ. Trimming shortened V by 7 bases and J by 3 bases, and 9 bases separated the two germline ends. The CDR3 nucleotides are TGCGCCAGCCGCCTCCTTACAGATACGCAGTATTTT. The encoded protein is CASRLLTDTQYF.

This clonotype occurred many times. J is TRBJ1-1 and V is TRBV12-3 or TRBV12-4; TRBD1 might be the D (5 bases). Trimming removed 6 bases from V and 4 bases from J, with 18 bases in between. CDR3 length: 15 residues. The CDR3 loop is CASRAAGGGGTEAFF. The CDR3 nucleotides are TGTGCCAGCAGGGCCGCGGGGGGAGGAGGCACTGAAGCTTTCTTT.

This clonotype has a handful of counts. The chain carries TRBV20-1 and TRBJ1-6; D might be TRBD1 (5 bases). With 5 bases removed from V and 7 bases from J, the gap between germline ends came to 21 bases. The CDR3 covers 16 residues. The germline gives CDR1 DFQATT, CDR2 SNEGSKA (reference sequence). The CDR3 spells CSAGNMGGTWNSPLHF. The CDR3 DNA sequence: TGCAGTGCTGGCAACATGGGGGGGACTTGGAATTCACCCCTCCACTTT.

This clonotype was counted at least ten times. This sequence joins TRBV9 and TRBJ2-2, with D uncertain. Germline CDR1 and CDR2: SGDLS and YYNGEE. The CDR3 is 16 residues long. V lost 0 bases to trimming and J lost 4 bases, with 13 bases between them. The CDR3 protein is CASSVDSMGLTGELFF. Written as DNA, the CDR3 is TGTGCCAGCAGCGTAGACTCTATGGGCCTCACCGGGGAGCTGTTTTTT.

This clonotype was counted between two and nine times. V and J are TRBV7-6 and TRBJ2-7; D call uncertain. This CDR3 has 14 amino acids. Germline CDR1 is SGHVS and CDR2 is FNYEAQ. Deletions cut 0 bases from V and 5 bases from J, with 11 bases between. CDR3 protein: CASSLAVGTNEQYF. CDR3 coding DNA: TGTGCCAGCAGCTTAGCGGTCGGCACGAACGAGCAGTACTTC. Full variable domain (missing parts from reference TRBV7-6 and TRBJ2-7): GAGVSQSPRYKVTKRGQDVALRCDPISGHVSLYWYRQALGQGPEFLTYFNYEAQQDKSGLPNDRFSAERPEGSISTLTIQRTEQRDSAMYRCASSLAVGTNEQYFGPGTRLTVT.

There are many counts of this clonotype. CDR3 loop: CSVEFRVEQFF. CDR3 DNA: TGCAGCGTTGAATTTCGGGTTGAGCAGTTCTTC. The V gene is TRBV29-1, the J gene TRBJ2-1; D not resolved. The CDR3 is 11 residues long. V dropped 2 bases and J dropped 9 bases, with 8 bases sitting between them. Germline V lookup: CDR1 SQVTM, CDR2 ANQGSEA.

This clonotype was detected a few times. The V call is TRBV7-8, the J call TRBJ1-2; TRBD1 might be the D (6 bases). CDR1 and CDR2 (germline): SGHVS, FQNEAQ. The CDR3 length is 13 residues. Trimming left V 5 bases short and J 7 bases short, with 14 bases between. The CDR3 protein is CASSQGGLVGYTF. The CDR3 DNA is TGTGCCAGCAGCCAAGGGGGTTTAGTTGGCTACACCTTC.

This chain joins TRBV21-1 and TRBJ2-7; TRBD1 was called by the table and not checked on the DNA. TRBV21-1 is noted as a pseudogene. This CDR3 has 14 amino acids. CDR3 region: CASSTRTGGHEQYF. The DNA of the CDR3 is TGTGCCAGCAGCACCCGGACAGGGGGCCACGAGCAGTACTTC.

This chain links TRBV28 with TRBJ2-3, with D possibly being TRBD2 (5 bases). The V end was cut by 5 bases, the J end by 0 bases, with 12 bases between. CDR1 and CDR2 from the germline V gene are MDHEN and SYDVKM. The length of the CDR3 is 15 residues. For the CDR3, the DNA is TGTGCCAGCAGTCCACCGGGGTTTAGCACAGATACGCAGTATTTT. Translation: CASSPPGFSTDTQYF.

Many counts were recorded for this clonotype. V usage is TRBV24-1 and J usage is TRBJ2-2; D is perhaps TRBD2 (5 bases). V dropped 4 bases and J dropped 6 bases, with 17 bases sitting between them. The CDR3 runs 16 residues. Germline lookup yields CDR1 KGHDR and CDR2 SFDVKD. CDR3 sequence reads: CATSEARPLRAGELFF. In nucleotides, the CDR3 is TGTGCCACCAGTGAAGCTAGGCCGTTGAGGGCCGGGGAGCTGTTTTTT.